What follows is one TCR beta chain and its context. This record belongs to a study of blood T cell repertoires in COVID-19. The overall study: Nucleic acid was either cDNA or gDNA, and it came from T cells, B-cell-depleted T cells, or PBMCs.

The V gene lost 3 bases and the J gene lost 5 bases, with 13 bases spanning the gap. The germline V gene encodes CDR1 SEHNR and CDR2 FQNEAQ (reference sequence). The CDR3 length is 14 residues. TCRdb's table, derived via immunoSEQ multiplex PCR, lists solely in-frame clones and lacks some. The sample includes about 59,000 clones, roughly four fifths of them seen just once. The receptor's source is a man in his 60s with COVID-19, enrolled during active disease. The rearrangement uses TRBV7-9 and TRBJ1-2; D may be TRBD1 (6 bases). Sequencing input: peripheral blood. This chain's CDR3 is CASSFPDRRYGYTF. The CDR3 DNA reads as TGTGCCAGCAGCTTCCCCGACAGGAGATATGGCTACACCTTC.